A single sample gave rise to the 12 T cell receptor beta chains below, sequenced in a study of kidney transplant recipient with SARS-CoV-2 infection. TCRdb ran MiXCR on the reads and lists one entry per CDR3 protein. The data show fewer than 250,000 distinct CDR3 sequences, under 30% seen once. The sample was a blood sample, taken at baseline and around day 110 from a kidney transplant recipient. The receptors come from a male patient aged 25 to 39 who had COVID-19 and was a kidney transplant recipient. The T cells may partly be graft donor cells.

Notes on this clonotype: A read error may explain this, as a much larger clone is one base away. The chain is built from TRBV5-1 and TRBJ2-7; TRBD2 matches at 7 bases. CDR3 length: 15 amino acids. The germline V gene has CDR1 SGHRS and CDR2 YFSETQ. Trimming cost V 4 bases and J 5 bases; bases outside gene matches: 12. The CDR3 reads CASSLGGGPLDEQYF. In DNA form, the CDR3 reads TGCGCCAGCAGCCTTGGGGGAGGGCCTCTTGACGAGCAGTACTTC.

The chain couples TRBV20-1 to TRBJ2-7; TRBD1 aligns across 9 bases. Trimming cost V 1 base and J 3 bases; bases outside gene matches: 4. The germline gives CDR1 DFQATT, CDR2 SNEGSKA (reference sequence). This CDR3 is 14 amino acids long. The CDR3 nucleotides read TGCAGTGCTAGAGGGAACAGGGGGCTCTACGAGCAGTACTTC. Translated: CSARGNRGLYEQYF.

This clonotype was counted at least ten times. This chain links TRBV27 with TRBJ2-1; tentative D call: TRBD2 (6 bases). Germline V CDR1 and CDR2: MNHEY, SMNVEV (reference sequence). V was shortened by 6 bases and J by 4 bases, with 16 bases between the two germline ends. The CDR3 covers 15 residues. As DNA, the CDR3 is TGTGCCAGCAGGCCTCCGGGGGTAGGATACAATGAGCAGTTCTTC. Protein product: CASRPPGVGYNEQFF.

This clonotype was recorded at least ten times. This chain connects TRBV3-2 to TRBJ2-7; whether TRBD2, the table's D call, matches the DNA was not checked. TRBV3-2 is reported as a pseudogene. The CDR3 has 15 residues. The CDR3 here is CASSQEKVRRYEQYF. The CDR3 DNA reads as TGTGCCAGCAGCCAAGAGAAGGTCAGGAGGTACGAGCAGTACTTC.

This clonotype was counted many times. The CDR3 DNA sequence: TGTGCCAGCAGCCGACCGCGTCCCATTTCTTTCTCTGAGACCCAGTACTTC. Translating it yields CASSRPRPISFSETQYF. V usage is TRBV3-1 and J usage is TRBJ2-5; D unclear. CDR1 is LGHDT and CDR2 is YNNKEL in the germline V gene (reference sequence). The CDR3 covers 17 residues. The V end lost 4 bases, the J end lost 5 bases, and 23 bases lay between the germline ends.

This clonotype was seen at least ten times. This chain joins TRBV6-5 and TRBJ1-2, with D possibly matching TRBD1 (6 bases). The CDR3 runs 14 residues. From germline, CDR1 is MNHEY and CDR2 SVGAGI. V was shortened by 6 bases and J by 4 bases, with 15 bases between the two germline ends. The CDR3 DNA reads TGTGCCAGCAGACCAGGGACATACGGCTATGGCTACACCTTC. This translates into CASRPGTYGYGYTF.

Ten or more counts support this clonotype. The CDR3 DNA reads as TGTGCCAGCAGCCTAGGTGGTAACTATGGCTACACCTTC. Protein product: CASSLGGNYGYTF. The chain links TRBV11-2 to TRBJ1-2, with D hard to call. The germline CDR1 and CDR2 sequences are SGHAT and FQNNGV. Trimming stripped 5 bases from V and 1 base from J, with 8 bases between. CDR3 length: 13 amino acids. Complete variable domain (other parts from reference TRBV11-2 and TRBJ1-2): EAGVAQSPRYKIIEKRQSVAFWCNPISGHATLYWYQQILGQGPKLLIQFQNNGVVDDSQLPKDRFSAERLKGVDSTLKIQPAKLEDSAVYLCASSLGGNYGYTFGSGTRLTVV.

Many counts were recorded for this clonotype. This chain links TRBV9 with TRBJ2-7; D gene uncertain. In germline, CDR1 is SGDLS, CDR2 YYNGEE. The CDR3 spans 14 residues. The germline V and J ends were trimmed by 3 bases and 4 bases, with 14 bases remaining between them. The DNA for the CDR3 is TGTGCCAGCAGCGCAAGCCAAGTATCTTACGAGCAGTACTTC. Encoded protein: CASSASQVSYEQYF.

With regard to this clonotype: With a much larger clone just one base away, this may be a read error. This chain links TRBV6-1 with TRBJ2-7; no clear D gene. Germline lookup yields CDR1 MNHNS and CDR2 SASEGT. This CDR3 comprises 15 residues. As DNA, the CDR3 is TGTGCCAGCAGTACTTTGAGCGCGGTCAGTTACGAGCAGCACTTC. This codes for CASSTLSAVSYEQHF.

The rearrangement joins TRBV2 to TRBJ2-5; weak D call: TRBD2 (5 bases). CDR3 length: 12 residues. CDR1 is SNHLY, CDR2 FYNNEI, per germline. Trimming pared 6 bases from V and 4 bases from J, leaving 9 bases between. The CDR3 here is CASRRAGETQYF. In nucleotides, the CDR3 is TGTGCCAGCAGGCGGGCTGGAGAGACCCAGTACTTC.

As to this clonotype: One junction end does not reproduce the germline sequence, and a read error may be involved. CDR3 sequence reads: CVSSRATQQSRANVLTF. CDR3 nucleotides: TGCGTCAGCAGTCGAGCTACGCAACAAAGTCGGGCCAACGTCCTGACTTTC. V and J are TRBV23-1 and TRBJ2-6; D ambiguous. TRBV23-1 is placed among ORFs of uncertain function. CDR3 length: 17 residues.

This clonotype was counted at least ten times. CDR3 loop: CASSPAYCIGKTYGYTF. CDR3 bases: TGTGCCAGCAGTCCCGCATACTGCATCGGAAAGACCTATGGCTACACCTTC. The chain uses TRBV6-2 or TRBV6-3 and TRBJ1-2; unclear D gene. Trimming left V 5 bases short and J 4 bases short, with 23 bases between. The length of the CDR3 is 17 residues. The germline CDR1 and CDR2 sequences are MNHEY and SVGEGT.